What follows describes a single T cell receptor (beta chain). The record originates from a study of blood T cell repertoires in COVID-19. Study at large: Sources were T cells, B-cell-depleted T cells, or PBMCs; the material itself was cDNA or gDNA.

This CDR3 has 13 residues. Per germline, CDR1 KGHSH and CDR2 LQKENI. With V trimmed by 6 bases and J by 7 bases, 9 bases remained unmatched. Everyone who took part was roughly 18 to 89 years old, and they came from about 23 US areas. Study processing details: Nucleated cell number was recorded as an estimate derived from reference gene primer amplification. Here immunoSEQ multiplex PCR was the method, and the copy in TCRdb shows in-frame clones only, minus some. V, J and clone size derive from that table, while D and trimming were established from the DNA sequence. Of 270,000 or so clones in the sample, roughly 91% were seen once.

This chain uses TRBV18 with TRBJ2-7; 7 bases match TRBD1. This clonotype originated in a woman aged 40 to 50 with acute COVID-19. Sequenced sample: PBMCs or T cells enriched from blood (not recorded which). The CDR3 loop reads CASSPSTGREQYF. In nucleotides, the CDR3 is TGTGCCAGCTCTCCCTCGACAGGGAGAGAGCAGTACTTC.